A selection of T cell receptor beta chains follows, all from one sample in a study of graft-versus-host responses after intestinal transplantation. Assay used: immunoSEQ multiplex PCR; TCRdb lists only in-frame clones, some missing. The sample includes approximately 85,000 clones, 90% to 95% of them seen just once. Their target antigens are unknown. The sequencing here drew on unstimulated CD8+ T cells sorted from spleen or lymph node cells, taken before transplant. These receptors all stem from a human donor who was the organ donor for an intestinal transplant. Each CDR3 is given with its conserved first and last residue. A D gene is named only where the DNA matches it firmly. Only some rows state a clone size, as once, few, many or a class for expanded clones.

CDR3nt: TGTGCCAGCAGTTATTCGGGGAGTTGGGACAATGAGCAGTTCTTC
CDR3aa: CASSYSGSWDNEQFF
j_gene: TRBJ2-1
abundance: NA
d_gene: NA
len: 15
v_gene: TRBV11-2

CDR3nt: TGTGCCAGCAGCTTCCCGACTTATGGCTACACCTTC
CDR3aa: CASSFPTYGYTF
j_gene: TRBJ1-2
abundance: NA
d_gene: NA
len: 12
v_gene: TRBV5-6

CDR3nt: TGTGCCAGCAGCTTGCCGCGGGAGACCCAGTACTTC
CDR3aa: CASSLPRETQYF
j_gene: TRBJ2-5
abundance: NA
d_gene: NA
len: 12
v_gene: TRBV11-3

CDR3nt: TGTGCCAGCAGCTTGGAACGGCTGGGGACTACCGCCTACGAGCAGTACTTC
CDR3aa: CASSLERLGTTAYEQYF
j_gene: TRBJ2-7
abundance: NA
d_gene: TRBD2
len: 17
v_gene: TRBV5-4

CDR3nt: TGTGCCAGCAGTGGGGGGGGTACGCAGTATTTT
CDR3aa: CASSGGGTQYF
j_gene: TRBJ2-3
abundance: NA
d_gene: TRBD2
len: 11
v_gene: TRBV6-1

CDR3nt: TGCGCCAGCAGCCAAGATTTGGAGAGTCCCCCAAATGAGCAGTTCTTC
CDR3aa: CASSQDLESPPNEQFF
j_gene: TRBJ2-1
abundance: once
d_gene: NA
len: 16
v_gene: TRBV4-3

CDR3nt: TGTGCCAGCAGTCCGTTGACACAGGGGACCTATGGCTACACCTTC
CDR3aa: CASSPLTQGTYGYTF
j_gene: TRBJ1-2
abundance: NA
d_gene: TRBD1
len: 15
v_gene: TRBV6-5

CDR3nt: TGCGCCAGCAATCCCCCAGGGGAGCAGTTCTTC
CDR3aa: CASNPPGEQFF
j_gene: TRBJ2-1
abundance: NA
d_gene: NA
len: 11
v_gene: TRBV10-2

CDR3nt: TGTGCCAGCAGTTTATTGCGGGGGGGGAGCAATGAGCAGTTCTTC
CDR3aa: CASSLLRGGSNEQFF
j_gene: TRBJ2-1
abundance: NA
d_gene: TRBD2
len: 15
v_gene: TRBV27

CDR3nt: TGTGCCAGCAGCCTTTTAGGGGGAAAGTTCTATGAAAAACTGTTTTTT
CDR3aa: CASSLLGGKFYEKLFF
j_gene: TRBJ1-4
abundance: NA
d_gene: NA
len: 16
v_gene: TRBV7-6

CDR3nt: TGTGCCAGCAGCTTAGATGTCGCGGGTCCTACTAACTATGGCTACACCTTC
CDR3aa: CASSLDVAGPTNYGYTF
j_gene: TRBJ1-2
abundance: NA
d_gene: NA
len: 17
v_gene: TRBV7-9

CDR3nt: TGTGCCAGCAGCCGTTGGCCGACAGGGCAGCGGGGGTCCTACGAGCAGTACTTC
CDR3aa: CASSRWPTGQRGSYEQYF
j_gene: TRBJ2-7
abundance: NA
d_gene: NA
len: 18
v_gene: TRBV7-9

CDR3nt: TGTGCCAGCCGAACGCCGGGACAGGAGCACTACGAGCAGTACTTC
CDR3aa: CASRTPGQEHYEQYF
j_gene: TRBJ2-7
abundance: NA
d_gene: TRBD1
len: 15
v_gene: TRBV6-5

CDR3nt: TGTGCCGGATCGGGGGAAACCGGGGAGCTGTTTTTT
CDR3aa: CAGSGETGELFF
j_gene: TRBJ2-2
abundance: NA
d_gene: NA
len: 12
v_gene: TRBV19

CDR3nt: TGTGCCAGCAGCTTATCCCCCCTCGGGACACCGGATCAGCCCCAGCATTTT
CDR3aa: CASSLSPLGTPDQPQHF
j_gene: TRBJ1-5
abundance: NA
d_gene: NA
len: 17
v_gene: TRBV7-8

CDR3nt: TGTGCCAGCAGTAGCTCGGGGAATCCATGGAAACTGTTTTTT
CDR3aa: CASSSSGNPWKLFF
j_gene: TRBJ1-4
abundance: NA
d_gene: NA
len: 14
v_gene: TRBV27

CDR3nt: TGTGCCAGCAGCCCGGGGGGGGGCTATCAGCCCCAGCATTTT
CDR3aa: CASSPGGGYQPQHF
j_gene: TRBJ1-5
abundance: NA
d_gene: NA
len: 14
v_gene: TRBV9

CDR3nt: TGTGCCGCGGGGCCCGCGGGACAGGGAGTAGGGCCCCTCCACTTT
CDR3aa: CAAGPAGQGVGPLHF
j_gene: TRBJ1-6
abundance: NA
d_gene: TRBD1
len: 15
v_gene: TRBV27

CDR3nt: TGTGCCAGCAGCCAAGGGGGATACGAGCAGTACTTC
CDR3aa: CASSQGGYEQYF
j_gene: TRBJ2-7
abundance: NA
d_gene: NA
len: 12
v_gene: TRBV9

CDR3nt: TGTGCCAGCAGCCCACCCTTTCTTGGACAGAGGGACATTCAGTACTTC
CDR3aa: CASSPPFLGQRDIQYF
j_gene: TRBJ2-4
abundance: NA
d_gene: NA
len: 16
v_gene: TRBV7-9

CDR3nt: TGTGCCAGCAGTTTATTCCGGACAGGGGAGAACACTGAAGCTTTCTTT
CDR3aa: CASSLFRTGENTEAFF
j_gene: TRBJ1-1
abundance: NA
d_gene: TRBD1
len: 16
v_gene: TRBV28

CDR3nt: TGCGCCAGCAGCCCGGAGGACAGTTTGAACACTGAAGCTTTCTTT
CDR3aa: CASSPEDSLNTEAFF
j_gene: TRBJ1-1
abundance: NA
d_gene: NA
len: 15
v_gene: TRBV5-1

CDR3nt: TGTGCCAGTAAAGATCGTTACAGGGGGAGGAAAGAGACCCAGTACTTC
CDR3aa: CASKDRYRGRKETQYF
j_gene: TRBJ2-5
abundance: NA
d_gene: TRBD1
len: 16
v_gene: TRBV19

CDR3nt: TGTGCCAGCGGGGAGGACAGGTTCGTTTATGAGCAGTTCTTC
CDR3aa: CASGEDRFVYEQFF
j_gene: TRBJ2-1
abundance: NA
d_gene: NA
len: 14
v_gene: TRBV28

CDR3nt: TGCGCCAGCAGCCAGCGGGGGGGCACGTACAATGAGCAGTTCTTC
CDR3aa: CASSQRGGTYNEQFF
j_gene: TRBJ2-1
abundance: NA
d_gene: TRBD2
len: 15
v_gene: TRBV4-1

CDR3nt: TGTGCCAGCAGTTTAACCCGCGGGAACACTGAAGCTTTCTTT
CDR3aa: CASSLTRGNTEAFF
j_gene: TRBJ1-1
abundance: few
d_gene: NA
len: 14
v_gene: TRBV6-5

CDR3nt: TGTGCCTGGTTCCGGGACAGGGTTAGGTATGGCTACACCTTC
CDR3aa: CAWFRDRVRYGYTF
j_gene: TRBJ1-2
abundance: few
d_gene: TRBD1
len: 14
v_gene: TRBV30

CDR3nt: TGTGCCAGCAGTAAGACTAGCGCTCGGGTCTTC
CDR3aa: CASSKTSARVF
j_gene: TRBJ2-1
abundance: NA
d_gene: TRBD2
len: 11
v_gene: TRBV25-1

CDR3nt: TGTGCCAGCAGCACCGACAGCTATAATTCACCCCTCCACTTT
CDR3aa: CASSTDSYNSPLHF
j_gene: TRBJ1-6
abundance: NA
d_gene: NA
len: 14
v_gene: TRBV7-3

CDR3nt: TGTGCCAGCAGCCAAGATGACAGGAATCCTTTCTATGGCTACACCTTC
CDR3aa: CASSQDDRNPFYGYTF
j_gene: TRBJ1-2
abundance: once
d_gene: NA
len: 16
v_gene: TRBV4-2

CDR3nt: TGTGCCAGCAGTGAAACTGGCAGGGTCGGAAACACCATATATTTT
CDR3aa: CASSETGRVGNTIYF
j_gene: TRBJ1-3
abundance: NA
d_gene: NA
len: 15
v_gene: TRBV25-1

CDR3nt: TGTGCCAGCAGCGGGAGGACAGGGGGGACAACTAATGAAAAACTGTTTTTT
CDR3aa: CASSGRTGGTTNEKLFF
j_gene: TRBJ1-4
abundance: NA
d_gene: TRBD1
len: 17
v_gene: TRBV9

CDR3nt: TGTGCCAGTGATTTTCGGGGGGCCGGGGCCAACGTCCTGACTTTC
CDR3aa: CASDFRGAGANVLTF
j_gene: TRBJ2-6
abundance: NA
d_gene: NA
len: 15
v_gene: TRBV19

CDR3nt: TGTGCCAGCAGGGAGGGACAGGGCTATGGCTACACCTTC
CDR3aa: CASREGQGYGYTF
j_gene: TRBJ1-2
abundance: NA
d_gene: TRBD1
len: 13
v_gene: TRBV2

CDR3nt: TGTGCCAGCAGTCGGGGAGGGAACTACGAGCAGTACTTC
CDR3aa: CASSRGGNYEQYF
j_gene: TRBJ2-7
abundance: NA
d_gene: TRBD2
len: 13
v_gene: TRBV27

CDR3nt: TGCGCCAGCAGCTTGTCCGCGGGGACGTCAGATACGCAGTATTTT
CDR3aa: CASSLSAGTSDTQYF
j_gene: TRBJ2-3
abundance: once
d_gene: NA
len: 15
v_gene: TRBV5-1

CDR3nt: TGTGCCAGCATTCACGCGGGAAAACTGTTTTTT
CDR3aa: CASIHAGKLFF
j_gene: TRBJ1-4
abundance: once
d_gene: NA
len: 11
v_gene: TRBV27

CDR3nt: TGTGCCAGCAGCTCTCATACTGCTAACTATGGCTACACCTTC
CDR3aa: CASSSHTANYGYTF
j_gene: TRBJ1-2
abundance: NA
d_gene: NA
len: 14
v_gene: TRBV27

CDR3nt: TGCGCCAGCAGCTTAAATCAGGGTACCACTGAAGCTTTCTTT
CDR3aa: CASSLNQGTTEAFF
j_gene: TRBJ1-1
abundance: NA
d_gene: NA
len: 14
v_gene: TRBV5-1

CDR3nt: TGTGCCAGCAGTTTTGTTTACGGCCTAGGACTACCCTACAATGAGCAGTTCTTC
CDR3aa: CASSFVYGLGLPYNEQFF
j_gene: TRBJ2-1
abundance: NA
d_gene: NA
len: 18
v_gene: TRBV27

CDR3nt: TGTGCCAGTAGTATATTAAAGAACACCGGGGAGCTGTTTTTT
CDR3aa: CASSILKNTGELFF
j_gene: TRBJ2-2
abundance: NA
d_gene: NA
len: 14
v_gene: TRBV19

CDR3nt: TGTGCCAGCAGCTTAGCGCGGTCTGGGGAGCTGTTTTTT
CDR3aa: CASSLARSGELFF
j_gene: TRBJ2-2
abundance: NA
d_gene: NA
len: 13
v_gene: TRBV7-9

CDR3nt: TGTGCCAGCAGCTTGGGGGACTACACAGATACGCAGTATTTT
CDR3aa: CASSLGDYTDTQYF
j_gene: TRBJ2-3
abundance: NA
d_gene: TRBD2
len: 14
v_gene: TRBV5-4

CDR3nt: TGCGCCAGCAGCCACTGGGAGCGGGAGGACAATGAGCAGTTCTTC
CDR3aa: CASSHWEREDNEQFF
j_gene: TRBJ2-1
abundance: NA
d_gene: TRBD2
len: 15
v_gene: TRBV4-3

CDR3nt: TGTGCCAGCAGGGAGGGTTCACCCCTCCACTTT
CDR3aa: CASREGSPLHF
j_gene: TRBJ1-6
abundance: NA
d_gene: NA
len: 11
v_gene: TRBV2

CDR3nt: TGTGCCAGCAGCCAAGAGGGCGAGGGGGTTCAGCCCCAGCATTTT
CDR3aa: CASSQEGEGVQPQHF
j_gene: TRBJ1-5
abundance: NA
d_gene: NA
len: 15
v_gene: TRBV4-2

CDR3nt: TGTGCCAGCAGTGAGGCCAGCGGGGTTCAAGAGACCCAGTACTTC
CDR3aa: CASSEASGVQETQYF
j_gene: TRBJ2-5
abundance: NA
d_gene: TRBD2
len: 15
v_gene: TRBV2

CDR3nt: TGTGCCAGCAGTGAAGGAGGACAGGGAGAATGGGGTAATGAAAAACTGTTTTTT
CDR3aa: CASSEGGQGEWGNEKLFF
j_gene: TRBJ1-4
abundance: NA
d_gene: TRBD1
len: 18
v_gene: TRBV2

CDR3nt: TGTGCCATCAGTGAGTCGCGCGGGAGGGTCCCCCCCCACAAAGAGACCCAGTACTTC
CDR3aa: CAISESRGRVPPHKETQYF
j_gene: TRBJ2-5
abundance: once
d_gene: TRBD2
len: 19
v_gene: TRBV10-3

CDR3nt: TGTGCCAGTAGTCCCACAGGGGGCGAGGGCACTGAAGCTTTCTTT
CDR3aa: CASSPTGGEGTEAFF
j_gene: TRBJ1-1
abundance: NA
d_gene: TRBD1
len: 15
v_gene: TRBV19

CDR3nt: TGTGCCAGTTCCAGGGGTTCGGGTAGGGACTACAATGAGCAGTTCTTC
CDR3aa: CASSRGSGRDYNEQFF
j_gene: TRBJ2-1
abundance: NA
d_gene: NA
len: 16
v_gene: TRBV9

CDR3nt: TGTGCCAGCAGAACATGGGGCGGGATCGGATACGAGCAGTACTTC
CDR3aa: CASRTWGGIGYEQYF
j_gene: TRBJ2-7
abundance: NA
d_gene: NA
len: 15
v_gene: TRBV28

CDR3nt: TGTGCTAGCAGCTTGTCCCTCTACAATGAGCAGTTCTTC
CDR3aa: CASSLSLYNEQFF
j_gene: TRBJ2-1
abundance: NA
d_gene: NA
len: 13
v_gene: TRBV7-7

CDR3nt: TGTGCCAGCAGCCTGGAGGTTGGGAGCTATGGCTACACCTTC
CDR3aa: CASSLEVGSYGYTF
j_gene: TRBJ1-2
abundance: NA
d_gene: NA
len: 14
v_gene: TRBV5-6

CDR3nt: TGTGCCAGCAGCGCCCGCGACTCCTACGAGCAGTACTTC
CDR3aa: CASSARDSYEQYF
j_gene: TRBJ2-7
abundance: NA
d_gene: NA
len: 13
v_gene: TRBV5-4

CDR3nt: TGTGCCTGGAGTATGAGCGGGGGGGGCCTCAACCCGGCCCAGTACTTC
CDR3aa: CAWSMSGGGLNPAQYF
j_gene: TRBJ2-5
abundance: NA
d_gene: TRBD2
len: 16
v_gene: TRBV30

CDR3nt: TGTGCCAGTAGTCCGGACAGGGACAATGAGCAGTTCTTC
CDR3aa: CASSPDRDNEQFF
j_gene: TRBJ2-1
abundance: NA
d_gene: TRBD1
len: 13
v_gene: TRBV19